This T cell receptor beta chain appears in the sequencing data of a study of human T cells and chemical hapten exposure (dated by TCRdb to the early 2020s). Regarding the complete study: For sensitization, 2% DPC in acetone was applied to a roughly 2 cm by roughly 2 cm area of upper inner arm skin. Throughout the study period of 20 to 30 weeks, patients also received therapeutic DPC doses to the scalp every week. Patch testing was done on the upper back using Finn chambers containing 0.01% DPC, and results were scored after 6 days according to International Contact Dermatitis Research Group standards. Alopecia areata with under or over 50% scalp involvement, alopecia totalis and alopecia universalis were represented in the patient cohort, which was mostly female. Libraries were pooled for sequencing, and variation in per-sample TCR yields was attributed mainly to small differences in library volumes within the pool. Peripheral blood TCR repertoire changes were tracked in vivo in alopecia patients during primary and secondary sensitization to the hapten diphenylcyclopropenone (DPC). Blood samples were taken from patients before sensitization (week 0) and at 2, 6 and about 24 weeks after DPC sensitization. For TCR sequencing, blood came from 25 to 35 alopecia patients at anywhere from one to four time points (pre-sensitization, 2, 6 and 24 weeks). From each blood RNA sample, both TCR alpha and TCR beta chains were sequenced.

This clonotype was seen many times. Its antigen remains undetermined. No qualities accompany the bases; no much larger clone lies one base away. The paper's findings and limits, for the study overall: Repeated subsampling changed both the strength of the expansion versus patch-test correlation and the threshold at which that correlation became significant. DPC sensitization did not change the number of TCRs with a frequency above 1 in 1000, and there was no evidence of changes in global repertoire structure. Compared with pre-sensitization or healthy control sets, expanded TCRs formed significantly more large CDR3 similarity clusters, which is consistent with antigen-driven responses. Because all patients had alopecia, a presumed autoimmune disease, the immune response of the patients might differ from that of healthy individuals. The number of PT1 expanded TCRs positively correlated with patch test score, significant at thresholds 8, 16 and 32 but not 4.

Library prep was done by RACE. The sequencing machine was a NextSeq 500. During library preparation, unique molecular identifiers were attached to individual cDNA molecules so that TCRs could be counted quantitatively and reproducibly. The study's own analysis went as follows. A median of about 89,000 TCRs per sample was observed, with a range of roughly 20,000 to 700,000. V, J and CDR3 annotation of the TCR reads was performed with the Decombinator software suite. For PS versus PT1 abundance plots, all samples were subsampled to the same number of TCRs (28,000). TCRs were defined as expanded if absent before sensitization and observed at least eight times at the 2-week time point. Starting from the raw public reads, TCRdb applied fastp trimming at Q25, assembled clones with MiXCR and retained in-frame beta chains. CDR3 protein duplicates are merged, each entry listing the most common genes and DNA. The V and J calls and clone size are TCRdb's, not the authors'. This sample gives approximately 41,000 distinct CDR3 sequences in total; around 3.8% of them show up just once. Around 26% of the sample rests with the top ten.

Reading from cysteine to phenylalanine, the CDR3 counts 11 amino acids. Kept here is only the CDR3 DNA, which spans 33 bases and is read in frame from base 1. Trimming at the junction amounts to 0 bases on V and 6 bases on J, and the germline ends lie 3 bases apart. According to the germline V gene (reference sequence), CDR1 reads LGHDT and CDR2 reads YNNKEL. Read against the paper, the sample's time point label means: patch test 1, 2 weeks after DPC sensitization. What the treatment or condition label conveys for this sample: therapeutic diphenylcyclopropenone sensitization with weekly scalp DPC. Total RNA was extracted from unfractionated whole blood that had been collected in Tempus Blood RNA tubes. At every patch-test visit, the blood draw took place before the patch test was put on. Patients were considered eligible if aged 18 to 70, diagnosed with alopecia and deemed suitable for DPC therapy, and patients were excluded if pregnant.

The TCR comes from a man in his fifties with alopecia areata. Some clones in this sample may be carry-over from other donors' samples. Sequenced material: whole blood, taken in connection with sensitization to the hapten diphenylcyclopropenone (DPC). The receptor chain draws on TRBV3-1 and TRBJ2-7; the D gene remains uncertain. The CDR3 region reads CASSQEREQYF. The DNA sequence follows: TGTGCCAGCAGCCAAGAGCGCGAGCAGTACTTC.